Listed here are 6 T cell receptor beta chains from one sample, sequenced in a study of cytomegalovirus exposure and HLA in healthy donors (dated by TCRdb to about 2017). Library creation used the immunoSEQ multiplex PCR assay. For the multiplex PCR, a mixture combining 60 forward primers for TCR Vbeta segments and 13 reverse primers for TCR Jbeta segments was used. TCRdb's version of the immuneACCESS table is confined to in-frame rearrangements and falls short of the full clone set. An unresolved V gene accounts for under half of the shortfall where checked; the remainder is of unknown origin. For this sample there are more than 200,000 clones; 70% to 90% appear just once. The ten most abundant clones make up 1.3% of the sample. The sequencing input was PBMCs. These receptors originate from a human donor in good health.

This chain links TRBV7-9 with TRBJ1-2, with 10 bases aligning to TRBD1. The V gene end was trimmed by 2 bases and the J gene end by 0 bases; junction bases not matched to a gene: 6. The CDR3 consists of 17 residues. Germline V lookup: CDR1 SEHNR, CDR2 FQNEAQ (reference sequence). Here the CDR3 reads CASSLTTGGHPNYGYTF. As DNA, the CDR3 is TGTGCCAGCAGCTTAACGACAGGGGGCCATCCTAACTATGGCTACACCTTC.

The chain carries TRBV19 and TRBJ2-2; D may be TRBD1 (6 bases). The V gene's germline CDR1 is LNHDA and CDR2 SQIVND (reference sequence). This CDR3 contains 15 residues. Trimming cost V 11 bases and J 2 bases, with 18 bases left between them. The CDR3 reads CAVGVGTLNTGELFF. CDR3 bases: TGTGCCGTCGGAGTCGGGACACTTAACACCGGGGAGCTGTTTTTT.

This rearrangement joins TRBV2 to TRBJ2-5; D is perhaps TRBD1 (6 bases). Per germline, CDR1 SNHLY and CDR2 FYNNEI. The CDR3 consists of 12 residues. The V and J ends lost 11 bases and 1 base respectively, with 11 bases between them. The CDR3 is CAGRTAQETQYF. Here the CDR3 DNA reads TGTGCCGGTCGGACAGCCCAAGAGACCCAGTACTTC.

The chain carries TRBV5-1 and TRBJ1-4; perhaps TRBD1 as D (6 bases). V was clipped by 4 bases and J by 7 bases, with 20 bases between them. This CDR3 is built from 16 residues. CDR1 is SGHRS, CDR2 YFSETQ, per germline. The CDR3 here is CASSLTPGGRGEKLFF. The CDR3 DNA is TGCGCCAGCAGCCTAACCCCGGGGGGCAGGGGTGAAAAACTGTTTTTT. The variable domain in full, with the rest retrieved from reference TRBV5-1 and TRBJ1-4, is KAGVTQTPRYLIKTRGQQVTLSCSPISGHRSVSWYQQTPGQGLQFLFEYFSETQRNKGNFPGRFSGRQFSNSRSEMNVSTLELGDSALYLCASSLTPGGRGEKLFFGSGTQLSVL.

The chain links TRBV9 to TRBJ1-2; 8 bases fit TRBD1. The germline V gene has CDR1 SGDLS and CDR2 YYNGEE. The CDR3 length is 15 residues. J gave up 1 base and V 0 bases, and 2 bases lay outside the gene matches. CDR3 region: CASSVGQGNNYGYTF. DNA for the CDR3: TGTGCCAGCAGCGTAGGACAGGGGAATAACTATGGCTACACCTTC.

V gene TRBV15 combines with J gene TRBJ2-1, with 7 bases that match TRBD2. V shed 1 base and J 0 bases; nucleotides not matched to a gene: 6. This CDR3 is 17 amino acids long. CDR1 is LNHNV, CDR2 YYDKDF, per germline (reference sequence). CDR3 residues: CATSRGPSGTSYNEQFF. The CDR3 nucleotides read TGTGCCACCAGCAGAGGCCCAAGCGGGACCTCCTACAATGAGCAGTTCTTC.